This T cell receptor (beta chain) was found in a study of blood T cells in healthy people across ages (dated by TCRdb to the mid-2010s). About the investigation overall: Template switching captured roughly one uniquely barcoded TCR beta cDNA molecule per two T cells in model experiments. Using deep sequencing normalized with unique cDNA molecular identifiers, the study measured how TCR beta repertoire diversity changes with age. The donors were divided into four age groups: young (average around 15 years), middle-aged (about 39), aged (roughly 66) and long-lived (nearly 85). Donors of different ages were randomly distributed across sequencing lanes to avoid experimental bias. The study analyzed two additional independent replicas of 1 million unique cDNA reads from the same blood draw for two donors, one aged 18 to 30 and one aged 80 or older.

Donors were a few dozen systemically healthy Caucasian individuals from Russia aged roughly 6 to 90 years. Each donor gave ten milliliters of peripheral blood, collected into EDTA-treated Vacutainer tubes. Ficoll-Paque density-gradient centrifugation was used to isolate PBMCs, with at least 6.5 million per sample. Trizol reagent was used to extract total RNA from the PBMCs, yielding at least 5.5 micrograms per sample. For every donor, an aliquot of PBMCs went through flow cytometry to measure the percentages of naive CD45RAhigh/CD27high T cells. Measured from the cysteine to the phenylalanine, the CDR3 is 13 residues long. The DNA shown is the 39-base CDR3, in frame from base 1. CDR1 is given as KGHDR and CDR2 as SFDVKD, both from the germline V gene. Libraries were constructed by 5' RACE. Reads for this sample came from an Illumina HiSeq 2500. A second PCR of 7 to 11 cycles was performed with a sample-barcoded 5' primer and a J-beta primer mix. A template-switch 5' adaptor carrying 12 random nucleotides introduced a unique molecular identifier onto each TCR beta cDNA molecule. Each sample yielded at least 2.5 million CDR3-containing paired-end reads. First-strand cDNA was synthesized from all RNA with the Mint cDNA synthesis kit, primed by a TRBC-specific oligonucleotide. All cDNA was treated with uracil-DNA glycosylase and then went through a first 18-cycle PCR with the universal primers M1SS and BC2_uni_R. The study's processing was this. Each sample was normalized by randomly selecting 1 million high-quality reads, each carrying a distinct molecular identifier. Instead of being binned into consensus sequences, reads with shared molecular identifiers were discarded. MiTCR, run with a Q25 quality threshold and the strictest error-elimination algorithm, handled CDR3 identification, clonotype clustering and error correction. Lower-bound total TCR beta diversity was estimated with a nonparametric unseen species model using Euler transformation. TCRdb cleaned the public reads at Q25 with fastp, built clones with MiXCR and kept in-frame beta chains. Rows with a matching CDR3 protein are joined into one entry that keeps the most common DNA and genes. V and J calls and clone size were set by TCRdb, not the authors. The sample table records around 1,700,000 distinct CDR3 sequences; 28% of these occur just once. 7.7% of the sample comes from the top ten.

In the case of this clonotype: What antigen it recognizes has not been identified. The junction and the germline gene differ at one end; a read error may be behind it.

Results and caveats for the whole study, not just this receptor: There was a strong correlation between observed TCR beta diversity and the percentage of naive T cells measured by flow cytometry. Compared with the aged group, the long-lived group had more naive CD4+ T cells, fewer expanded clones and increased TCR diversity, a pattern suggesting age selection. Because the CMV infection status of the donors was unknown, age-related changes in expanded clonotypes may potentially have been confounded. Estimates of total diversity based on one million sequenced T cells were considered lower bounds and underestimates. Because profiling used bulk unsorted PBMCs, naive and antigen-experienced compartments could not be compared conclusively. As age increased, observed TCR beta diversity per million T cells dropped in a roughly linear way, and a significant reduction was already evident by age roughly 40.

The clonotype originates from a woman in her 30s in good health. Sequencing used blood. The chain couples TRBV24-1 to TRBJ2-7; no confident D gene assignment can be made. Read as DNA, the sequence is TGTGCCACCAGGGATTTGACTGGTTACGAGCAGTACTTC. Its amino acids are CATRDLTGYEQYF.